The rows below give T cell receptor beta chains drawn from one sample of a study of blood T cell repertoires in COVID-19. Assay: immunoSEQ multiplex PCR; the TCRdb copy retains only in-frame clones and omits some. The sample shows 150,000 to 200,000 clones, 80% to 90% of them seen only once. Sample: PBMCs or T cells enriched from blood (not recorded which). Source of these receptors: a woman aged 45 to 65 in a cohort exposed to, infected with or recovered from COVID-19 (not recorded which). Each CDR3 is given with its conserved first and last residue. D genes are given only for firm matches. Only some rows state a clone size, as once, few, many or a class for expanded clones.

cdr3_aa cdr3_nt clone_size j_call v_call d_call
CASKTQGSLNQPQHF TGTGCCAGCAAGACGCAGGGCTCCCTCAATCAGCCCCAGCATTTT NA TRBJ1-5 TRBV28 NA
CASSRPGTGTGELFF TGTGCCAGCAGTAGACCCGGGACAGGGACCGGGGAGCTGTTTTTT NA TRBJ2-2 TRBV6-5 TRBD1
CASSQVRTSGNNEQFF TGTGCCAGCAGCCAAGTGAGGACTAGCGGAAACAATGAGCAGTTCTTC NA TRBJ2-1 TRBV3-1/TRBV3-2 TRBD2
CASSLGGQSTDTQYF TGTGCCAGCAGCTTAGGGGGACAGAGCACAGATACGCAGTATTTT once TRBJ2-3 TRBV7-3 TRBD1
CSVEGEGTSGRLLSTDTQYF TGCAGCGTTGAAGGCGAAGGGACTAGCGGGAGATTACTCAGTACAGATACGCAGTATTTT NA TRBJ2-3 TRBV29-1 TRBD2
CASSLGQNYEQYF TGTGCCAGCAGCTTGGGACAAAACTACGAGCAGTACTTC NA TRBJ2-7 TRBV5-4 NA
CASSLYRNTEAFF TGTGCCAGCAGCTTATACAGAAACACTGAAGCTTTCTTT many TRBJ1-1 TRBV11-2 NA
CASSKEQVTFSGNTIYF TGTGCCAGCTCCAAAGAACAGGTTACCTTCTCTGGAAACACCATATATTTT few TRBJ1-3 TRBV18 NA
CASNSDRGPNEKLFF TGTGCCAGCAACTCGGACAGGGGGCCTAATGAAAAACTGTTTTTT NA TRBJ1-4 TRBV5-8 TRBD1
CAISESNGGQPQHF TGTGCCATCAGTGAGTCGAACGGGGGACAGCCCCAGCATTTT NA TRBJ1-5 TRBV10-3 NA
CASSQASGGYEQYF TGTGCCAGCAGCCAAGCGTCGGGAGGCTACGAGCAGTACTTC NA TRBJ2-7 TRBV3-1/TRBV3-2 TRBD2
CASSERGRGSPLHF TGTGCCAGCAGTGAAAGGGGGCGCGGGTCACCCCTCCACTTT NA TRBJ1-6 TRBV25-1 TRBD1
CASRISHTGGPGNQPQHF TGTGCCAGTAGGATTTCCCACACAGGTGGCCCTGGCAATCAGCCCCAGCATTTT NA TRBJ1-5 TRBV19 NA
CASSIQGGEQFF TGTGCCAGCAGTATACAGGGGGGGGAGCAGTTCTTC many TRBJ2-1 TRBV2 NA
CASSPQWTRRETSTDTQYF TGTGCCAGCTCACCACAATGGACACGGAGGGAAACTAGCACAGATACGCAGTATTTT NA TRBJ2-3 TRBV18 NA
CASSRTQGTNSPLHF TGTGCCAGCAGTAGAACCCAGGGGACCAATTCACCCCTCCACTTT NA TRBJ1-6 TRBV2 NA
CASSLTGQGIRETQYF TGTGCCAGCAGCCTCACGGGACAGGGAATAAGAGAGACCCAGTACTTC NA TRBJ2-5 TRBV2 TRBD1
CAISQGAGTNEKLFF TGTGCCATCAGTCAGGGGGCGGGCACTAATGAAAAACTGTTTTTT NA TRBJ1-4 TRBV10-3 TRBD1
CASSLTGGQAYEQYF TGTGCCAGCAGCTTAACTGGGGGACAGGCCTACGAGCAGTACTTC NA TRBJ2-7 TRBV7-3 TRBD1
CASSDLSVGFSDEAFF TGTGCCAGCAGTGACCTCTCGGTAGGGTTTAGCGATGAAGCTTTCTTT NA TRBJ1-1 TRBV6-1 NA
CSVNGHEQFF TGCAGTGTTAATGGGCATGAGCAGTTCTTC NA TRBJ2-1 TRBV20-1 NA
CSVRGPGETQYF TGCAGCGTTAGGGGGCCGGGAGAGACCCAGTACTTC NA TRBJ2-5 TRBV29-1 TRBD1
CASSSAGGRLRTQYF TGTGCCAGCAGCTCAGCGGGGGGGCGATTAAGGACCCAGTACTTC NA TRBJ2-5 TRBV7-2 TRBD2
CASSVRTSGRDTQYF TGTGCCAGCAGCGTTAGGACTAGCGGGAGGGATACGCAGTATTTT NA TRBJ2-3 TRBV9 TRBD2
CASSSGTGDEKLFF TGTGCCTCCTCCTCCGGGACAGGGGATGAAAAACTGTTTTTT NA TRBJ1-4 TRBV30 TRBD1
CASRPPGTDTQYF TGCGCCAGCAGACCACCGGGCACAGATACGCAGTATTTT NA TRBJ2-3 TRBV5-1 NA
CAISLSGGAYEQYF TGTGCCATCAGCCTTAGCGGAGGGGCCTACGAGCAGTACTTC NA TRBJ2-7 TRBV10-3 NA
CASSPFKSGPYEQYF TGTGCCAGCTCACCTTTTAAGAGCGGCCCCTACGAGCAGTACTTC NA TRBJ2-7 TRBV18 NA
CASSLGGGGPTGEQYF TGTGCCAGCAGCTTGGGAGGCGGGGGCCCGACGGGCGAGCAGTACTTC NA TRBJ2-7 TRBV5-4 NA
CASSLAGNEQFF TGCGCCAGCAGCTTGGCAGGTAATGAGCAGTTCTTC NA TRBJ2-1 TRBV5-1 NA